The 22 T cell receptor beta chains presented below share a single source sample, sequenced in a study of identical twins. TCRdb re-called the 5' RACE reads with MiXCR, one entry per CDR3 protein. Here the sample spans 650,000 to 800,000 distinct CDR3 sequences, around 8.3% being singletons. The data also belong to a second study, concerning yellow fever vaccine responses in identical twins.

Input material: PBMCs. The source of these receptors is a woman between 18 and 29 years old in good health.

This clonotype showed up just a few times. The chain couples TRBV20-1 to TRBJ2-4, with D possibly being TRBD2 (5 bases). Per germline, CDR1 DFQATT and CDR2 SNEGSKA (reference sequence). The CDR3 runs 15 residues. Between the trimmed V and J ends, which lost 0 bases and 3 bases, there was a span of 12 bases. The CDR3 coding sequence is TGCAGTGCTAGAGACCCCTTACGGGACAAAAACATTCAGTACTTC. It encodes CSARDPLRDKNIQYF.

This clonotype was observed a handful of times. This chain uses TRBV2 with TRBJ2-5, with a possible D match to TRBD2 (5 bases). V was shortened by 9 bases and J by 1 base, with 21 bases between the two germline ends. Germline CDR1 reads SNHLY; CDR2 reads FYNNEI. This CDR3 spans 16 amino acids. CDR3 loop: CAREEWRPKLQETQYF. CDR3 coding DNA: TGTGCCAGGGAGGAGTGGCGGCCAAAGCTCCAAGAGACCCAGTACTTC.

This clonotype appeared many times. The V and J genes are TRBV2 and TRBJ2-7, with D uncertain. The length of the CDR3 is 12 residues. The germline gives CDR1 SNHLY, CDR2 FYNNEI. V shed 0 bases and J shed 4 bases, with 4 bases lying between them. The CDR3 reads CASSEALYEQYF. DNA of the CDR3: TGTGCCAGCAGTGAAGCTTTGTACGAGCAGTACTTC.

In its sample, this clonotype was seen a few times. The CDR3, as DNA: TGTGCCAGCATGGAAAGGCGGGGTAACATTCAGTACTTC. Residues: CASMERRGNIQYF. The V gene is TRBV5-6, the J gene TRBJ2-4; TRBD2 might be the D (6 bases). The CDR3 consists of 13 residues. Germline-derived CDR1 and CDR2 are SGHDT and YYEEEE. Trimming stripped 6 bases from V and 7 bases from J, with 14 bases between. Full variable domain (rest looked up from reference TRBV5-6 and TRBJ2-4): DAGVTQSPTHLIKTRGQQVTLRCSPKSGHDTVSWYQQALGQGPQFIFQYYEEEERQRGNFPDRFSGHQFPNYSSELNVNALLLGDSALYLCASMERRGNIQYFGAGTRLSVL.

V usage is TRBV7-2 and J usage is TRBJ2-1; D might be TRBD2 (5 bases). Germline V gene data show CDR1 as SGHTA and CDR2 as FQGNSA. The V gene lost 7 bases and the J gene lost 8 bases, with 18 bases spanning the gap. This CDR3 comprises 14 residues. As DNA, the CDR3 is TGTGCCAGCACCCGAGGCGGGCGGGTCGATGAGCAGTTCTTC. It encodes CASTRGGRVDEQFF.

This clonotype came up a few times. The chain combines TRBV3-1 with TRBJ2-1; 8 nucleotides align to TRBD2. The CDR3 totals 16 residues. Germline CDR1 LGHDT, CDR2 YNNKEL (reference sequence). V was pared by 3 bases and J by 2 bases, with 6 bases of the junction left unmatched. The CDR3 DNA reads TGTGCCAGCAGCCAGATTAGCGGGAATCCCTACAATGAGCAGTTCTTC. Its translation is CASSQISGNPYNEQFF.

This clonotype was recorded a few times. The gene calls are TRBV4-2 and TRBJ2-3, with 15 bases matching TRBD2. The germline V gene has CDR1 LGHNA and CDR2 YNFKEQ. This CDR3 region has 20 residues. V was clipped by 4 bases and J by 1 base; unmatched bases: 12. In nucleotides, the CDR3 is TGTGCCAGCAGCCTCAAAATTGGACTAGCGGGAGGGATCGGCACAGATACGCAGTATTTT. It yields the protein CASSLKIGLAGGIGTDTQYF.

J is TRBJ2-1 and V is TRBV7-9; 12 nucleotides match TRBD2. The CDR3 contains 17 residues. Germline trimming cut 2 bases from V and 8 bases from J; bases unmatched to any gene: 10. Looked up from germline, CDR1 is SEHNR and CDR2 is FQNEAQ (reference sequence). CDR3 sequence: CASSLPSSGRAPDEQFF. The CDR3 DNA reads as TGTGCCAGCAGCTTACCGTCTAGCGGGAGGGCCCCGGATGAGCAGTTCTTC.

This clonotype showed up many times. The chain is built from TRBV6-1 and TRBJ2-7; D is possibly TRBD1 or TRBD2 (5 bases each). Trimming pared 1 base from V and 3 bases from J, leaving 10 bases between. The CDR3 runs 14 residues. The germline CDR1 and CDR2 sequences are MNHNS and SASEGT. The CDR3 DNA is TGTGCCAGCAGTGAAGGGGACGACTACTACGAGCAGTACTTC. As protein: CASSEGDDYYEQYF.

The chain combines TRBV5-5 with TRBJ1-2; D may be TRBD1 (5 bases). From germline, CDR1 is SGHKS and CDR2 YYEKEE (reference sequence). V lost 9 bases and J 3 bases, leaving 15 bases between the germline ends. The CDR3 extends over 13 amino acids. The CDR3 nucleotides are TGTGCCATGAGCTTGGGGGAAGACTATGGCTACACCTTC. It encodes CAMSLGEDYGYTF.

This clonotype was seen many times. The rearrangement links TRBV13 to TRBJ1-1; 8 bases fit TRBD1. The CDR3 covers 14 residues. J was trimmed by 4 bases and V by 5 bases; bases with no gene match: 6. Germline V gene sequence: CDR1 PRHDT, CDR2 FYEKMQ (reference sequence). CDR3 sequence (DNA): TGTGCCAGCAGCCAAGGACAGGGTGGCACTGAAGCTTTCTTT. Amino acid sequence: CASSQGQGGTEAFF.

The rearrangement uses TRBV12-3 or TRBV12-4 and TRBJ1-5, with D unclear. V shed 3 bases and J shed 0 bases, with 6 bases lying between them. This CDR3 has 14 amino acids. In DNA form, the CDR3 reads TGTGCCAGCAGTTTTAAGAATAGCAATCAGCCCCAGCATTTT. Its protein product is CASSFKNSNQPQHF.

The chain links TRBV5-1 to TRBJ2-3; no clear D gene. The length of the CDR3 is 16 residues. Trimming took off 3 bases at V and 0 bases at J, with 14 bases between the two ends. CDR1 is SGHRS and CDR2 is YFSETQ in the germline V gene. CDR3 bases: TGCGCCAGCAGCTCGCACCTAGGGTGGAGCACAGATACGCAGTATTTT. It translates to CASSSHLGWSTDTQYF.

This clonotype has a handful of counts. The chain carries TRBV9 and TRBJ1-2; D is uncertain. V lost 2 bases and J 5 bases, leaving 7 bases between the germline ends. Per germline, CDR1 SGDLS and CDR2 YYNGEE. The CDR3 is 12 residues long. The CDR3 DNA reads TGTGCCAGCAGCGTGAGCGGTTATGGCTACACCTTC. This gives the protein CASSVSGYGYTF.

This clonotype has a handful of counts. This chain links TRBV2 with TRBJ2-7, with D possibly matching TRBD1 (5 bases). This CDR3 has 11 residues. Trimming removed 6 bases from V and 12 bases from J, with 15 bases in between. Germline V gives CDR1 SNHLY, CDR2 FYNNEI. The DNA for the CDR3 is TGTGCCAGCAGCGGAGACAGCTTGGTGTACTTC. Its protein is CASSGDSLVYF. Full variable domain (remainder filled in from reference TRBV2 and TRBJ2-7): EPEVTQTPSHQVTQMGQEVILRCVPISNHLYFYWYRQILGQKVEFLVSFYNNEISEKSEIFDDQFSVERPDGSNFTLKIRSTKLEDSAMYFCASSGDSLVYFGPGTRLTVT.

This clonotype was detected ten times or more. The chain links TRBV28 to TRBJ1-5; 7 nucleotides agree with TRBD1. V dropped 4 bases and J dropped 4; count of bases not matched to a gene: 4. Germline CDR1 reads MDHEN; CDR2 reads SYDVKM. The CDR3 totals 14 residues. The CDR3 sequence: CASSSPGGNQPQHF. For the CDR3, the DNA is TGTGCCAGCAGTTCACCAGGGGGGAATCAGCCCCAGCATTTT.

V is TRBV5-6 and J is TRBJ2-1, with D tentatively TRBD1 (6 bases). From germline, CDR1 is SGHDT and CDR2 YYEEEE. This CDR3 is 16 amino acids long. V dropped 4 bases and J dropped 1 base, with 15 bases sitting between them. CDR3: CASSPQGTRSYNEQFF. The DNA of the CDR3 is TGTGCCAGCAGCCCTCAGGGGACACGGTCCTACAATGAGCAGTTCTTC.

The table lists this clonotype with a few counts. This chain links TRBV29-1 with TRBJ1-2, with unresolved D. Germline-derived CDR1 and CDR2 are SQVTM and ANQGSEA. The CDR3 is made up of 11 amino acids. V lost 5 bases and J 2 bases, leaving 6 bases between the germline ends. The CDR3 sequence: CSVSENYGYTF. CDR3 DNA sequence: TGCAGCGTTTCAGAAAACTATGGCTACACCTTC. Together with reference TRBV29-1 and TRBJ1-2, the CDR3 gives the full variable domain: SAVISQKPSRDICQRGTSLTIQCQVDSQVTMMFWYRQQPGQSLTLIATANQGSEATYESGFVIDKFPISRPNLTFSTLTVSNMSPEDSSIYLCSVSENYGYTFGSGTRLTVV.

This clonotype was seen many times. The rearrangement joins TRBV14 to TRBJ2-7; no clear D gene. The CDR3 covers 13 residues. CDR1 is SGHDN, CDR2 FVKESK, per germline. The V end lost 4 bases, the J end lost 0 bases, and 7 bases lay between the germline ends. The CDR3 DNA follows: TGTGCCAGCAGCCCTCTGAGCTCCTACGAGCAGTACTTC. This sequence encodes CASSPLSSYEQYF.

This clonotype was observed a handful of times. The genes are TRBV6-6 and TRBJ2-5; tentatively, D is TRBD1 (5 bases). The CDR3 runs to 13 residues. CDR1 is MNHNY, CDR2 SVGAGI, per germline (reference sequence). Trimming took 7 bases from V and 4 from J, leaving 13 bases between them. The CDR3 region has the DNA TGTGCCAGCACCGACGCAGGGCGAGAGACCCAGTACTTC. It specifies CASTDAGRETQYF.

This clonotype was counted ten times or more. The V call is TRBV7-2, the J call TRBJ2-7; TRBD1 aligns across 7 bases. Trimming cost V 1 base and J 3 bases; bases outside gene matches: 3. Germline CDR1 SGHTA, CDR2 FQGNSA. The CDR3 loop spans 14 amino acids. The CDR3 nucleotides are TGTGCCAGCAGCTTAGGGGGACAGTACTACGAGCAGTACTTC. This sequence encodes CASSLGGQYYEQYF.

This clonotype was counted many times. The chain uses TRBV4-3 and TRBJ2-7, with 9 bases that match TRBD1. CDR1 is LGHNA and CDR2 is YSLEER in the germline V gene. The CDR3 contains 16 residues. V was pared by 1 base and J by 2 bases, with 6 bases of the junction left unmatched. The CDR3 sequence: CASSQAWTGVAYEQYF. The DNA of the CDR3 is TGCGCCAGCAGCCAAGCATGGACAGGGGTAGCCTACGAGCAGTACTTC.